The clone carrying this T cell receptor (beta chain) was counted many times. What it binds is not known. This specimen belongs to a study of T cells after yellow fever vaccination. Study findings and constraints: Within FACS-sorted repertoires, abundant clonotypes contaminating from the bulk population could be present. Reappearance after the booster was observed for most primary-vaccination clones (roughly 97% CD4, about 86% CD8). It was the secondary response that reached its peak faster, day 5 versus 15, but it was weaker.

Researchers made TCR cDNA using 5'RACE template switching, and this step added a universal primer site and UMIs. TCRdb itself ran the 5' RACE reads through MiXCR, one entry per CDR3 protein. Of 300,000 to 350,000 distinct CDR3 sequences in the sample, 3.5% to 5% were seen once. The germline V gene has CDR1 DFQATT and CDR2 SNEGSKA (reference sequence). V dropped 3 bases and J dropped 4 bases, with 9 bases sitting between them. CDR3 size: 12 residues. The specimen comprised PBMCs, sampled 15 days after the yellow fever booster vaccination. The origin of this receptor is a man aged 18 to 29 who received the YFV17D yellow fever vaccine. The chain uses TRBV20-1 and TRBJ1-2; D is undetermined. CDR3 sequence reads: CSARGEIYGYTF. CDR3 nucleotide sequence: TGCAGTGCTAGGGGCGAGATCTATGGCTACACCTTC.